This TCR beta chain was sequenced during a study of control samples from healthy donors and cancer patients. TCRdb's copy holds only in-frame clones and misses some; the assay was immunoSEQ multiplex PCR. This table has about 51,000 clones, around 80% appearing once. CDR3 length: 16 amino acids. CDR1 and CDR2 from the germline V gene are SGHTA and FQGNSA. J lost 8 bases, V lost 0 bases, and 9 bases had no gene match. This clone has only a few counts. The genes are TRBV7-2 and TRBJ2-1; TRBD2 agrees at 8 bases. Source material: blood. The receptor's source is a man in his 70s in good health. DNA for the CDR3: TGTGCCAGCAGCTTAGCCGCGGGACTAGTGGGCGATGAGCAGTTCTTC. Its protein product is CASSLAAGLVGDEQFF.